These 8 T cell receptor beta chains originate from one sample sequenced in a study of monozygotic twins with inflammatory bowel disease. TCRdb reanalyzed the 5' RACE reads, giving one entry per CDR3 protein sequence and no DNA. The repertoire table contains a few hundred thousand distinct CDR3 sequences. The material sequenced was blood. These receptors all stem from a human donor with ulcerative colitis or Crohn's disease, or a healthy co-twin of an affected twin (not recorded which).

V is TRBV30 and J is TRBJ1-6; TCRdb names TRBD1, which stays unverified in the absence of DNA. Per germline, CDR1 GTSNPN and CDR2 SVGIG (reference sequence). The CDR3 extends over 20 amino acids. CDR3 amino acids: CAWSLKKSGTGGFLLSPLHF.

The chain is built from TRBV12-3 or TRBV12-4 and TRBJ1-5; TCRdb's D gene call, TRBD1, goes unchecked for lack of DNA. This CDR3 is built from 14 residues. The CDR3 here is CASSRGAAGQPQHF.

The rearrangement uses TRBV12-3 or TRBV12-4 and TRBJ1-1; the TRBD1 assignment by TCRdb is unverifiable without DNA. CDR3 length: 15 residues. The CDR3 sequence is CASSLRTGPNTEAFF.

The chain employs TRBV4-3 and TRBJ1-2; there is no DNA to check the TCRdb D call of TRBD1. This CDR3 is 16 amino acids long. Per the germline V gene, CDR1 is LGHNA and CDR2 is YSLEER. The CDR3 sequence is CASSQELQGTNYGYTF.

This chain connects TRBV2 to TRBJ1-1; TCRdb's assignment of TRBD1 cannot be checked, as there is no DNA. Germline CDR1 is SNHLY and CDR2 is FYNNEI. The CDR3 consists of 13 residues. The CDR3 here is CASSDRTGGSAFF.

V gene TRBV4-1 combines with J gene TRBJ2-2; TCRdb lists TRBD2, though no DNA is available to test this call. The CDR3 spans 16 residues. Germline V CDR1 and CDR2: MGHRA, YSYEKL. This CDR3 reads CASSQLMRGGTGELFF.

The V call is TRBV29-1, the J call TRBJ2-5; TCRdb's assignment of TRBD2 cannot be checked, as there is no DNA. The CDR3 extends over 11 amino acids. Germline loops: CDR1 SQVTM, CDR2 ANQGSEA. This CDR3 is CSVPGTMAQYF.

V is TRBV7-9 and J is TRBJ1-2. CDR1 is SEHNR, CDR2 FQNEAQ, per germline (reference sequence). This CDR3 spans 15 amino acids. The CDR3 loop is CASSLAPAGNYGYTF.